This TCR beta chain was recovered during a study of T cell repertoires in cytomegalovirus infection. In this sample, this clonotype turned up many times. Its antigen is as yet unknown. CDR3 length: 15 residues. Germline CDR1 and CDR2: SGHTA and FQGNSA. V lost 5 bases and J lost 1; bases outside the gene matches: 7. Study-wide results and caveats: The response measured ex vivo was dominated by TCR beta clonotypes (HLA-C-restricted and CMV-specific).

TCRdb re-derived calls from the reads in MiXCR, one entry per CDR3 protein. The table records about 830,000 distinct CDR3 sequences, about 33% of them present only once. The V gene is TRBV7-2, the J gene TRBJ2-5; the match to TRBD2 covers 7 bases. This specimen was cultured CD8+ T cells from PBMCs, taken from culture after CMV antigen stimulation. The sequence was obtained from a human donor in good health (CMV status not recorded). Some clones in this sample may be carry-over from other donors' samples. The CDR3 DNA reads TGTGCCAGCAGCCCAGGACTAGTCGGCCAAGAGACCCAGTACTTC. Protein: CASSPGLVGQETQYF.